The 18 T cell receptor beta chains listed next were all sequenced from one sample in a study of cytomegalovirus exposure and HLA in healthy donors. Method: immunoSEQ multiplex PCR; TCRdb's copy keeps in-frame clones and lacks some. The sample lists approximately 210,000 clones, 86% seen once, with roughly 1.5% in the top ten. Sequenced sample: PBMCs. These receptors were taken from a woman aged 18-29 years in good health and CMV-seronegative.

To note about this clone: Other DNA sequences within the sample encode an identical CDR3. V and J are TRBV7-9 and TRBJ1-1, with D unclear. The CDR3 length is 13 residues. Germline-derived CDR1 and CDR2 are SEHNR and FQNEAQ (reference sequence). Trimming cost V 1 base and J 4 bases, with 7 bases left between them. The CDR3 is CASSLVSSTEAFF. CDR3 in DNA: TGTGCCAGCAGCTTAGTGAGTTCCACTGAAGCTTTCTTT.

This clone is a singleton in its sample. The chain couples TRBV11-2 to TRBJ1-2, with D possibly TRBD1 on 6 matching bases. This CDR3 comprises 12 residues. Germline V gene sequence: CDR1 SGHAT, CDR2 FQNNGV. V dropped 5 bases and J dropped 13 bases, with 17 bases sitting between them. As DNA, the CDR3 is TGTGCCAGCAGCGGGGTCGGGGGGCTGGCCACCTTC. This encodes CASSGVGGLATF.

The V and J genes are TRBV4-1 and TRBJ1-1; D is possibly TRBD1 (6 bases). The CDR3 loop spans 14 amino acids. Between the trimmed V and J ends, which lost 6 bases and 1 base, there was a span of 12 bases. CDR1 is MGHRA, CDR2 YSYEKL, per germline. The CDR3 here is CASSLWGQNTEAFF. In DNA form, the CDR3 reads TGCGCCAGCAGTCTTTGGGGACAGAACACTGAAGCTTTCTTT.

This clone was seen a single time. The gene calls are TRBV27 and TRBJ2-3, with D perhaps matching TRBD2 (6 bases). The CDR3 has 16 amino acids. Germline CDR1 and CDR2: MNHEY and SMNVEV (reference sequence). Between the trimmed V and J ends, which lost 6 bases and 1 base, there was a span of 17 bases. CDR3 loop: CASRPQRLVRTDTQYF. CDR3 nucleotides: TGTGCCAGCAGACCCCAAAGACTAGTTCGCACAGATACGCAGTATTTT.

The V call is TRBV2, the J call TRBJ1-4, with TRBD1 as a possible D gene (6 bases). Germline lookup yields CDR1 SNHLY and CDR2 FYNNEI. V shed 2 bases and J shed 14 bases, with 15 bases lying between them. The length of the CDR3 is 13 residues. In DNA form, the CDR3 reads TGTGCCAGCAGTGAATCGAGGGGACAAAGGCTGTTTTTT. Protein product: CASSESRGQRLFF.

J is TRBJ2-5 and V is TRBV6-5, with D perhaps matching TRBD1 (6 bases). The CDR3 totals 13 residues. The V end was cut by 5 bases, the J end by 5 bases, with 12 bases between. Germline V gene data show CDR1 as MNHEY and CDR2 as SVGAGI. The CDR3 nucleotides are TGTGCCAGCAGTCGGACAGCCCGGGAGACCCAGTACTTC. It is translated as CASSRTARETQYF.

The chain employs TRBV2 and TRBJ1-2; perhaps TRBD1 as D (6 bases). CDR1 and CDR2 from the germline V gene are SNHLY and FYNNEI. The CDR3 is made up of 13 amino acids. V was shortened by 7 bases and J by 5 bases, with 14 bases between the two germline ends. This CDR3 reads CASTPGQPYGYTF. CDR3 DNA: TGTGCCAGCACTCCGGGACAACCTTATGGCTACACCTTC.

This sequence joins TRBV30 and TRBJ1-3; possible D gene TRBD1, 6 bases. V lost 1 base to trimming and J lost 2 bases, with 9 bases between them. From germline, CDR1 is GTSNPN and CDR2 SVGIG (reference sequence). The CDR3 has 14 residues. CDR3 loop: CAWSARGPGNTIYF. In nucleotides, the CDR3 is TGTGCCTGGAGTGCCAGGGGCCCTGGAAACACCATATATTTT.

The rearrangement joins TRBV7-2 to TRBJ1-3; TRBD1 aligns across 7 bases. Per germline, CDR1 SGHTA and CDR2 FQGNSA. J was trimmed by 3 bases and V by 4 bases; bases with no gene match: 3. This CDR3 spans 14 amino acids. CDR3 loop: CASSSDRVGNTIYF. As DNA, the CDR3 is TGTGCCAGCAGCTCAGACAGGGTTGGAAACACCATATATTTT.

The chain uses TRBV15 and TRBJ1-1; D is undetermined. Germline assignment: CDR1 LNHNV and CDR2 YYDKDF (reference sequence). The CDR3 runs to 15 residues. V gave up 0 bases and J gave up 0 bases, with 8 bases separating them. The CDR3 coding sequence is TGTGCCACCAGCAGAGATGGGCGGGTGAACACTGAAGCTTTCTTT. Translation gives CATSRDGRVNTEAFF.

This clone was detected once. The chain joins TRBV4-2 to TRBJ2-1, with 7 bases lining up with TRBD1. Unmatched junction bases numbered 4, after V lost 0 bases and J lost 2 bases. CDR1 and CDR2 from the germline V gene are LGHNA and YNFKEQ. The CDR3 has 16 amino acids. CDR3 sequence: CASSQDPGTAYNEQFF. The CDR3 nucleotides are TGTGCCAGCAGCCAAGATCCCGGGACAGCCTACAATGAGCAGTTCTTC.

V gene TRBV10-3 combines with J gene TRBJ1-5; 7 positions match TRBD1. V dropped 8 bases and J dropped 7; count of bases not matched to a gene: 8. Germline lookup yields CDR1 ENHRY and CDR2 SYGVKD. CDR3 length: 13 residues. CDR3 sequence reads: CAIWPGGGQPQHF. In DNA form, the CDR3 reads TGTGCCATCTGGCCAGGGGGTGGACAGCCCCAGCATTTT.

The V gene is TRBV5-4, the J gene TRBJ1-6; 8 bases fit TRBD1. The germline V gene has CDR1 SGHNT and CDR2 YYREEE (reference sequence). CDR3 size: 17 residues. Trimming took 4 bases from V and 10 from J; bases not matched to a gene: 16. Here the CDR3 reads CASSPTPVTGDGSPLHF. The CDR3 coding sequence is TGTGCCAGCAGCCCCACCCCCGTGACAGGGGACGGATCACCCCTCCACTTT.

There are a few counts of this clone. The chain recombines TRBV2 with TRBJ2-7, with 11 positions matching TRBD2. Trimming at V came to 5 bases and at J to 0 bases, leaving 9 bases not matched to a gene. The CDR3 contains 17 residues. CDR1 is SNHLY and CDR2 is FYNNEI in the germline V gene. The CDR3 DNA reads TGTGCCAGCAGTCCGGGACTAGCGGTTCTGAGCTCCTACGAGCAGTACTTC. This encodes CASSPGLAVLSSYEQYF.

This clone appeared once. V is TRBV1 and J is TRBJ1-5; the tabulated D call, TRBD1, remains unverified against the DNA. TRBV1 is given as a pseudogene. The CDR3 is made up of 15 amino acids. CDR3 sequence reads: CTSQMTCHSNQPQHF. CDR3 nucleotides: TGCACCAGCCAAATGACATGCCATAGCAATCAGCCCCAGCATTTT.

This chain joins TRBV12-5 and TRBJ1-4, with 8 bases fitting TRBD1. The germline gives CDR1 LGHNT, CDR2 FRNRAP. The CDR3 runs to 17 residues. The trim removed 2 bases at V and 8 bases at J, leaving 13 bases unmatched. The CDR3 coding sequence is TGTGCTAGTGGTTTGAGCCCCAAGACAGGGGTAGGCGAAAAACTGTTTTTT. Amino acid sequence: CASGLSPKTGVGEKLFF. Based on the CDR3 plus reference TRBV12-5 and TRBJ1-4, the full variable domain is DARVTQTPRHKVTEMGQEVTMRCQPILGHNTVFWYRQTMMQGLELLAYFRNRAPLDDSGMPKDRFSAEMPDATLATLKIQPSEPRDSAVYFCASGLSPKTGVGEKLFFGSGTQLSVL.

The V call is TRBV18, the J call TRBJ1-1; no definite D call. Trimming stripped 3 bases from V and 0 bases from J, with 8 bases between. The germline V gene encodes CDR1 KGHSH and CDR2 LQKENI. This CDR3 has 14 residues. This CDR3 is CASSPEAVNTEAFF. The CDR3 bases are TGTGCCAGCTCACCTGAGGCCGTGAACACTGAAGCTTTCTTT.

The gene calls are TRBV2 and TRBJ2-3; D possibly corresponds to TRBD1 (6 bases). The CDR3 is 15 residues long. Per germline, CDR1 SNHLY and CDR2 FYNNEI. Trimming took off 2 bases at V and 1 base at J, with 10 bases between the two ends. The CDR3 here is CASSELAGGTDTQYF. The CDR3 nucleotides are TGTGCCAGCAGTGAACTGGCAGGGGGCACAGATACGCAGTATTTT.